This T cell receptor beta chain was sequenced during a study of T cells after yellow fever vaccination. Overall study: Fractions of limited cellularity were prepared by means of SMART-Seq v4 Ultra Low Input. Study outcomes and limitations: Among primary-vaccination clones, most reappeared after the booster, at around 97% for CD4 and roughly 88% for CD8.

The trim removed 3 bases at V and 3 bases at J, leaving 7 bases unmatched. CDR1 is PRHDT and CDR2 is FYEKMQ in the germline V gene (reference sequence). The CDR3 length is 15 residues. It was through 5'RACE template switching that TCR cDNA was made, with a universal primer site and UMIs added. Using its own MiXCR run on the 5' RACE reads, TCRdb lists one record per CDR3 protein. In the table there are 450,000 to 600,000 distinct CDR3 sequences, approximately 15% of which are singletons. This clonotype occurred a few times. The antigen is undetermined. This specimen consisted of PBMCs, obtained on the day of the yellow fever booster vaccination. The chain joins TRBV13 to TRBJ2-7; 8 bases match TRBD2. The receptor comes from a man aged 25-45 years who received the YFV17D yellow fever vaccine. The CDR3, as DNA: TGTGCCAGCAGCTTGGCGGTAGCGGGGAGCTACGAGCAGTACTTC. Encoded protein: CASSLAVAGSYEQYF.